This T cell receptor beta chain originates from a study of synovial regulatory T cells in juvenile arthritis. On the study more broadly: Three patients were therapy-naive; 5 to 7 received methotrexate alone. General study findings and limits: Inflammation-associated Treg cells in blood had less TCR diversity than the remaining blood Treg cells. CDR3 overlap with synovial Tregs was higher for iaTregs than other blood Tregs.

Sequencing used immunoSEQ multiplex PCR; TCRdb keeps in-frame clones, though not all of them. In total, the table holds 7,700 or so clones. Median age around 11 years (about 2.4-25); median disease duration approximately seven years (0.2-19.1). CDR1 and CDR2 from the germline V gene are MNHEY and SVGAGI. The CDR3 is made up of 16 amino acids. No DNA is given. A word on this clone: Its antigen is undetermined.

This receptor was obtained from a donor between 2 and 29 years old with juvenile idiopathic arthritis. The J gene is TRBJ2-2, the V gene TRBV6-5; TCRdb returns TRBD1, unconfirmable since there is no DNA. Input material: Treg cells from blood. The subset denotes: remaining (HLA-DR-negative) circulating blood Treg cells. This CDR3 reads CASSYLRIQGPGELFF.